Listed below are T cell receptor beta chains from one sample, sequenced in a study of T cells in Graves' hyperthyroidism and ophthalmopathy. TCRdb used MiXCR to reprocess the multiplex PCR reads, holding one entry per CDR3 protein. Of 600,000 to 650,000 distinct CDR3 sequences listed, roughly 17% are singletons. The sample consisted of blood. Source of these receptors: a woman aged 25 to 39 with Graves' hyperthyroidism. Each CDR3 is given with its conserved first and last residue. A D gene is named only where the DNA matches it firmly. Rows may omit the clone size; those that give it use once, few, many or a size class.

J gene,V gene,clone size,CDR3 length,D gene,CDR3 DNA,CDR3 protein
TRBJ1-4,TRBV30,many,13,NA,TGTGCCTGTGACAGATCCCCTAATGAAAAACTGTTTTTT,CACDRSPNEKLFF
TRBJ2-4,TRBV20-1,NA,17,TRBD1,TGCAGTGCTAGAGATGCGGACAGGGCCATACAAAAAAACATTCAGTACTTC,CSARDADRAIQKNIQYF
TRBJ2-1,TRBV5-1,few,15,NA,TGCGCCAGCAGCTCGCTGCGGAGAATGGACAATGAGCAGTTCTTC,CASSSLRRMDNEQFF
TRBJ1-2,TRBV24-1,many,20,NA,TGTGCCACCAGTGACGCTGAACCGGGTCTCCAAAGAGGGGTGAACTATGGCTACACCTTC,CATSDAEPGLQRGVNYGYTF
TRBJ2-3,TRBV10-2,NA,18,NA,TGCGCCAGCAGTGATGAGCGTCATCGGGGTACTAGCACAGATACGCAGTATTTT,CASSDERHRGTSTDTQYF
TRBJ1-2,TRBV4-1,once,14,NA,TGCGCCAGCAGCCAAGAACAGGGTAACTATGGCTACACCTTC,CASSQEQGNYGYTF
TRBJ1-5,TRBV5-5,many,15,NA,TGTGCCAGCAGCTTGGGTCCGATTAGCAATCAGCCCCAGCATTTT,CASSLGPISNQPQHF
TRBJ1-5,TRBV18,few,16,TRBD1,TGTGCCAGCTCACCCCCGACAGGGGGTAGCAATCAGCCCCAGCATTTT,CASSPPTGGSNQPQHF
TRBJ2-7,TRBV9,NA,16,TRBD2,TGTGCCAGCAGCGTAGCTTGGGCTAGCGGGAGTTACGAGCAGTACTTC,CASSVAWASGSYEQYF
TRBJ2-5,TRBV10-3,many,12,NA,TGTGCCATCTCGGGGTTTGGGGAGACCCAGTACTTC,CAISGFGETQYF
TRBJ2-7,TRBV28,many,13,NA,TGTGCCAGCAGCCCCGGTCGGGACTACGAGCAGTACTTC,CASSPGRDYEQYF
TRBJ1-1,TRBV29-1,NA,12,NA,TGCAGCGTCGTGAGGGACCGCATTGAAGCTTTCTTT,CSVVRDRIEAFF
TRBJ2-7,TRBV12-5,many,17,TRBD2,TGTGCTAGTGGTTTGGCCCTCGGGGTAGCGGGATCCTACGAGCAGTACTTC,CASGLALGVAGSYEQYF
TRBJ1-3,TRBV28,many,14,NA,TGTGCCAGCAGTTTTAGGGCAGCTGGAAACACCATATATTTT,CASSFRAAGNTIYF
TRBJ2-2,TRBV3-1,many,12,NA,TGTGCCAGCAGCCAAGTAGGGGGGGAACTGTTTTTT,CASSQVGGELFF
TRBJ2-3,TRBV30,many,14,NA,TGTGCCTGGTCTTCCGGGGGCGACACAGATACGCAGTATTTT,CAWSSGGDTDTQYF
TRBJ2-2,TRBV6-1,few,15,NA,TGTGCCAGCAGTTATGAGCGCCAGAACACCGGGGAGCTGTTTTTT,CASSYERQNTGELFF
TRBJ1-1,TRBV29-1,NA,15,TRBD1,TGCAGCGTCGGCATCCGTGGGGACAGGGCGGCTGAAGCTTTCTTT,CSVGIRGDRAAEAFF
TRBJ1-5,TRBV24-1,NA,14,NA,TGTGCCACCAGTGATCAGGGGAGCAATCAGCCCCAGCATTTT,CATSDQGSNQPQHF
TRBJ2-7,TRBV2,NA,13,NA,TGTGCCAGCAGTGAGGCAGGGGAGTACGAGCAGTACTTC,CASSEAGEYEQYF
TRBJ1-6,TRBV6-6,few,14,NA,TGTGCCAGCAGTTACGGCTCCTATAATTCACCCCTCCACTTT,CASSYGSYNSPLHF
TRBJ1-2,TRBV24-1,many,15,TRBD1,TGTGCCACCAGTGACCCAATCCGACAGGGGAGCGGCTACACCTTC,CATSDPIRQGSGYTF
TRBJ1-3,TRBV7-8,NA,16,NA,TGTGCCAGCAGTCAATATCGGGGGAGCGCTGGAAACACCATATATTTT,CASSQYRGSAGNTIYF
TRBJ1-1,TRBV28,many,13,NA,TGTGCCAGCAGCTCATATCCGAACACTGAAGCTTTCTTT,CASSSYPNTEAFF
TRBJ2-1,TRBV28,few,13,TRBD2,TGTGCCAGCATCACTAGCGGATACAATGAGCAGTTCTTC,CASITSGYNEQFF
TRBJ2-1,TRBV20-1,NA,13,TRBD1,TGCAGTGCTAAGGGACAGGGGAGGAATGAGCAGTTCTTC,CSAKGQGRNEQFF
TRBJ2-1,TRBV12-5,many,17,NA,TGTGCTAGTGGTTTGGTACTAGGGCGCAATCAATACAATGAGCAGTTCTTC,CASGLVLGRNQYNEQFF
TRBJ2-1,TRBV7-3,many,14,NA,TGTGCCAGCAGCTTAAGAGTGAGAGACAATGAGCAGTTCTTC,CASSLRVRDNEQFF